This entry lists 29 T cell receptor beta chains sequenced from one sample in a study of T cell repertoires in cytomegalovirus infection. Their recognized antigens are unknown. Each CDR3 protein is one row after TCRdb ran MiXCR on the reads. The data contain under 150,000 distinct CDR3 sequences, 30% to 35% of them singletons. The specimen was CD8+ T cells from cultured PBMCs, collected from culture after CMV antigen stimulation. The origin of the receptors is a human donor in good health (CMV status not recorded). Some clones in this sample may be carry-over from other donors' samples.

In this sample, this clonotype turned up many times. This rearrangement joins TRBV5-1 to TRBJ1-1; weak D call: TRBD1 (5 bases). CDR3 size: 14 residues. Trimming took 0 bases from V and 4 from J, leaving 10 bases between them. Germline V gives CDR1 SGHRS, CDR2 YFSETQ. CDR3 sequence: CASSLEVGGTEAFF. CDR3 in DNA: TGCGCCAGCAGCTTGGAGGTTGGGGGCACTGAAGCTTTCTTT. The complete variable domain, with remaining parts taken from reference TRBV5-1 and TRBJ1-1, reads KAGVTQTPRYLIKTRGQQVTLSCSPISGHRSVSWYQQTPGQGLQFLFEYFSETQRNKGNFPGRFSGRQFSNSRSEMNVSTLELGDSALYLCASSLEVGGTEAFFGQGTRLTVV.

This clonotype was counted at least ten times. V gene TRBV6-6 combines with J gene TRBJ1-4; 9 bases align to TRBD1. The CDR3 totals 16 residues. V shed 2 bases, J shed 8 bases, and the junction held 9 bases outside the gene matches. The germline gives CDR1 MNHNY, CDR2 SVGAGI (reference sequence). The CDR3, as DNA: TGTGCCAGCAGTTACGACCCGGACAGGGGAGGAGAAAAACTGTTTTTT. This encodes CASSYDPDRGGEKLFF.

The V and J genes are TRBV5-4 and TRBJ2-1; D call uncertain. The CDR3 covers 12 residues. Trimming stripped 0 bases from V and 9 bases from J, with 7 bases between. Germline V gene data show CDR1 as SGHNT and CDR2 as YYREEE (reference sequence). CDR3 residues: CASSLVQTEQFF. The CDR3 coding sequence is TGTGCCAGCAGCTTGGTACAGACTGAGCAGTTCTTC.

The genes are TRBV20-1 and TRBJ2-7; D might be TRBD2 (5 bases). The CDR3 runs to 13 residues. V gave up 5 bases and J gave up 6 bases, with 17 bases separating them. The V gene's germline CDR1 is DFQATT and CDR2 SNEGSKA (reference sequence). The CDR3 here is CSADEDRGTEQYF. The CDR3 DNA is TGCAGTGCTGACGAGGACCGGGGAACCGAGCAGTACTTC.

This clonotype turned up a few times. This chain connects TRBV6-1 to TRBJ1-1, with D unclear. The CDR3 has 13 amino acids. Trimming took 6 bases from V and 2 from J, leaving 10 bases between them. Per the germline V gene, CDR1 is MNHNS and CDR2 is SASEGT. CDR3 sequence (DNA): TGTGCCAGCAGAGACCGGCGAAACACTGAAGCTTTCTTT. Its translation: CASRDRRNTEAFF.

This clonotype was seen at least ten times. The chain is built from TRBV7-8 and TRBJ1-1; TRBD1 is a possible D gene (6 bases). CDR1 is SGHVS and CDR2 is FQNEAQ in the germline V gene. With 3 bases removed from V and 2 bases from J, the gap between germline ends came to 13 bases. The CDR3 extends over 15 amino acids. The CDR3 sequence is CASSFWDTRNTEAFF. CDR3 nucleotide sequence: TGTGCCAGCAGCTTCTGGGACACCCGAAACACTGAAGCTTTCTTT. Full variable domain (outside the CDR3, taken from reference TRBV7-8 and TRBJ1-1): GAGVSQSPRYKVAKRGQDVALRCDPISGHVSLFWYQQALGQGPEFLTYFQNEAQLDKSGLPSDRFFAERPEGSVSTLKIQRTQQEDSAVYLCASSFWDTRNTEAFFGQGTRLTVV.

This chain links TRBV4-3 with TRBJ2-6; D gene ambiguous. The CDR3 is made up of 16 amino acids. V was clipped by 4 bases and J by 2 bases, with 12 bases between them. In germline, CDR1 is LGHNA, CDR2 YSLEER. The CDR3 coding sequence is TGCGCCAGCAGCCCCGAAAGACATACTGGGGCCAACGTCCTGACTTTC. It specifies CASSPERHTGANVLTF.

The chain carries TRBV29-1 and TRBJ2-1; 10 bases match TRBD2. After removal of 2 bases from V and 7 bases from J, the junction contained 8 bases not matched to a gene. The CDR3 has 15 residues. The V gene's germline CDR1 is SQVTM and CDR2 ANQGSEA. The CDR3 protein is CSVEPSSGGANEQFF. CDR3 nucleotide sequence: TGCAGCGTTGAACCCTCCAGCGGGGGGGCGAATGAGCAGTTCTTC.

Here the CDR3 reads CASSPLTTGGIYEQYF. For the CDR3, the DNA is TGTGCCAGCAGTCCTCTCACGACAGGGGGCATCTACGAGCAGTACTTC. The chain links TRBV27 to TRBJ2-7, with TRBD1 matching 10 bases. J was trimmed by 3 bases and V by 5 bases; bases with no gene match: 10. The CDR3 is made up of 16 amino acids. Germline V gene lookup returns CDR1 MNHEY and CDR2 SMNVEV (reference sequence).

The chain links TRBV20-1 to TRBJ2-5; 12 bases fit TRBD1. Per germline, CDR1 DFQATT and CDR2 SNEGSKA (reference sequence). Trimming took 0 bases from V and 5 from J; bases not matched to a gene: 10. This CDR3 spans 17 amino acids. CDR3 in amino acids: CSARDPRGTGGVETQYF. CDR3 coding DNA: TGCAGTGCTAGAGACCCAAGGGGGACAGGGGGCGTGGAGACCCAGTACTTC.

This clonotype was found a few times. The V gene is TRBV7-2, the J gene TRBJ1-1; 7 bases agree with TRBD1. V gave up 0 bases and J gave up 7 bases; unmatched junction bases: 11. Germline V gene lookup returns CDR1 SGHTA and CDR2 FQGNSA. The CDR3 runs to 16 residues. Here the CDR3 reads CASSLALSGTAYEAFF. In nucleotides, the CDR3 is TGTGCCAGCAGCTTAGCGTTGTCGGGGACAGCATATGAAGCTTTCTTT.

This clonotype was detected a few times. The V call is TRBV6-1, the J call TRBJ1-2; 7 bases map to TRBD1. The CDR3 contains 17 residues. V shed 1 base, J shed 3 bases, and the junction held 11 bases outside the gene matches. CDR1 is MNHNS, CDR2 SASEGT, per germline. CDR3 region: CASSEGPSDRTYYGYTF. CDR3 DNA: TGTGCCAGCAGTGAAGGGCCCTCGGACAGGACCTACTATGGCTACACCTTC.

Only a few counts were recorded for this clonotype. This chain uses TRBV7-9 with TRBJ1-1, with a possible D match to TRBD1 (5 bases). V was cut by 0 bases and J by 10 bases, with 9 bases left in between. CDR3 size: 12 residues. Per the germline V gene, CDR1 is SEHNR and CDR2 is FQNEAQ (reference sequence). For the CDR3, the DNA is TGTGCCAGCAGCTTAGCGACCGGGGGAGCTTTCTTT. This codes for CASSLATGGAFF.

The DNA of the CDR3 is TGCAGTGCTAGTTCAGGGGCCCAATCCTACGAGCAGTACTTC. Amino acid sequence: CSASSGAQSYEQYF. The chain joins TRBV20-1 to TRBJ2-7; D is perhaps TRBD1 (6 bases). Germline V gene sequence: CDR1 DFQATT, CDR2 SNEGSKA (reference sequence). CDR3 length: 14 amino acids. V lost 3 bases, J lost 1 base, and 13 bases lay in between.

The DNA for the CDR3 is TGTGCCAGCAGCCCACCAAACAGGGGGTCCGGGGAGCTGTTTTTT. It specifies CASSPPNRGSGELFF. The rearrangement links TRBV11-3 to TRBJ2-2; 8 bases match TRBD1. After removal of 5 bases from V and 6 bases from J, the junction contained 8 bases not matched to a gene. Per germline, CDR1 SGHNT and CDR2 YENEEA. The CDR3 is 15 amino acids.

The V gene is TRBV7-6, the J gene TRBJ2-3; no firm D call. The CDR3 has 16 residues. Between the trimmed V and J ends, which lost 2 bases and 1 base, there was a span of 13 bases. Germline CDR1 SGHVS, CDR2 FNYEAQ. CDR3 residues: CASSLMEPHGTDTQYF. CDR3 bases: TGTGCCAGCAGCTTAATGGAACCCCACGGCACAGATACGCAGTATTTT.

V usage is TRBV20-1 and J usage is TRBJ2-1; D perhaps matches TRBD2 (6 bases). This CDR3 has 12 amino acids. V was trimmed by 5 bases and J by 13 bases, leaving 18 bases between them. Germline CDR1 is DFQATT and CDR2 is SNEGSKA (reference sequence). CDR3 nucleotides: TGCAGTGCTCCTTTGGGACTTGCGATACAGTTCTTC. Translated, it gives CSAPLGLAIQFF.

This clonotype has ten or more counts. The chain uses TRBV7-9 and TRBJ2-3; 12 bases are a match to TRBD2. Germline lookup yields CDR1 SEHNR and CDR2 FQNEAQ (reference sequence). The J segment lost 1 base and the V segment lost 3 bases, leaving 5 bases of the junction unmatched. The CDR3 sequence is 17 residues long. The DNA for the CDR3 is TGTGCCAGCAGCTTCCTAGCGGGGGGGGCTGGCACAGATACGCAGTATTTT. Amino acid sequence: CASSFLAGGAGTDTQYF.

A note on this clonotype: This may arise from a read error, as a much more abundant clone is one base away. J is TRBJ1-5 and V is TRBV6-6; D call uncertain. The germline gives CDR1 MNHNY, CDR2 SVGAGI (reference sequence). This CDR3 is built from 13 residues. As DNA, the CDR3 is TGTGTCAGCAGTGAGGGCAGACATCAGCCCCAGCATTTT. This sequence encodes CVSSEGRHQPQHF.

The CDR3 region is CASSLTAGLSYEQYF. The CDR3 bases are TGTGCCAGCAGCTTGACTGCAGGCCTCTCCTACGAGCAGTACTTC. This chain uses TRBV7-2 with TRBJ2-7; unclear D gene. The germline gives CDR1 SGHTA, CDR2 FQGNSA. The CDR3 covers 15 residues. Trimming pared 3 bases from V and 0 bases from J, leaving 12 bases between.

The J gene is TRBJ2-1, the V gene TRBV7-6; 9 bases agree with TRBD2. V lost 1 base and J lost 3; bases outside the gene matches: 7. The length of the CDR3 is 17 residues. Germline V CDR1 and CDR2: SGHVS, FNYEAQ. CDR3 in DNA: TGTGCCAGCAGCTTAGTAGCGGGGGCCTTAAACTACAATGAGCAGTTCTTC. This encodes CASSLVAGALNYNEQFF.

This chain connects TRBV7-6 to TRBJ1-4; D perhaps matches TRBD1 (5 bases). The CDR3 is made up of 14 amino acids. Germline V lookup: CDR1 SGHVS, CDR2 FNYEAQ. Trimming left V 5 bases short and J 8 bases short, with 15 bases between. The CDR3 sequence is CASSPSADKEKLFF. In DNA form, the CDR3 reads TGTGCCAGCAGCCCCAGCGCGGACAAAGAAAAACTGTTTTTT.

This clonotype was observed a few times. The J gene is TRBJ1-6, the V gene TRBV4-1; unclear D gene. Germline V gives CDR1 MGHRA, CDR2 YSYEKL. There are 16 residues in the CDR3. With 1 base removed from V and 8 bases from J, the gap between germline ends came to 15 bases. CDR3 nucleotide sequence: TGCGCCAGCAGCCAAGGGGGTGCGTGGGCTGATTCACCCCTCCACTTT. It codes for CASSQGGAWADSPLHF.

The V and J genes are TRBV27 and TRBJ2-7; D unclear. The germline V and J ends were trimmed by 4 bases and 0 bases, with 7 bases remaining between them. Germline V gene lookup returns CDR1 MNHEY and CDR2 SMNVEV (reference sequence). The CDR3 contains 13 residues. The CDR3 region has the DNA TGTGCCAGCAGTTCCAGGTCCTCCTACGAGCAGTACTTC. Encoded protein: CASSSRSSYEQYF.

This rearrangement joins TRBV27 to TRBJ2-2; D could derive from TRBD1 or TRBD2 (5 bases each). Germline-derived CDR1 and CDR2 are MNHEY and SMNVEV (reference sequence). This CDR3 has 13 residues. The ends were cut back, 0 bases at V and 7 bases at J, with 6 bases in the middle. The CDR3 DNA reads TGTGCCAGCAGTTTATCTGGGGGCGGGGAGCTGTTTTTT. As protein: CASSLSGGGELFF.

The genes are TRBV27 and TRBJ1-5; D remains ambiguous. CDR1 is MNHEY, CDR2 SMNVEV, per germline (reference sequence). CDR3 size: 11 residues. CDR3 residues: CAAGSNQPQHF. The DNA for the CDR3 is TGTGCAGCAGGTAGCAATCAGCCCCAGCATTTT.

In its sample, this clonotype was seen a few times. This sequence joins TRBV7-6 and TRBJ2-7, with D perhaps TRBD2 (6 bases). With 5 bases removed from V and 5 bases from J, the gap between germline ends came to 19 bases. Per germline, CDR1 SGHVS and CDR2 FNYEAQ. The length of the CDR3 is 15 residues. The CDR3: CASSPAGGELHEQYF. CDR3 sequence (DNA): TGTGCCAGCAGCCCGGCCGGCGGGGAACTCCACGAGCAGTACTTC.

The chain links TRBV7-6 to TRBJ2-1, with TRBD1 matching 9 bases. The V and J ends lost 5 bases and 6 bases, in that order; junction bases with no gene match: 8. This CDR3 region has 15 residues. Per the germline V gene, CDR1 is SGHVS and CDR2 is FNYEAQ. Here the CDR3 reads CASSDTGTGSNEQFF. Written as DNA, the CDR3 is TGTGCCAGCAGCGACACCGGGACAGGGTCCAATGAGCAGTTCTTC.

This clonotype was observed a handful of times. The V gene is TRBV6-1, the J gene TRBJ2-6; no firm D call. Trimming cost V 5 bases and J 0 bases, with 8 bases left between them. The CDR3 is 15 residues long. Germline assignment: CDR1 MNHNS and CDR2 SASEGT. CDR3 sequence reads: CASSPDRSGANVLTF. For the CDR3, the DNA is TGTGCCAGCAGTCCGGACCGCTCTGGGGCCAACGTCCTGACTTTC.